These 19 T cell receptor beta chains originate from one sample sequenced in a study of blood T cell repertoires in COVID-19. The assay was immunoSEQ multiplex PCR, and TCRdb's table has in-frame clones only and misses some. Here the sample spans roughly 200,000 clones, 90% being singletons. Material: peripheral blood. All receptors derive from a man between 45 and 60 years old with acute or convalescent COVID-19.

V and J are TRBV7-3 and TRBJ1-1; D is undetermined. CDR1 SGHTA and CDR2 FQGTGA come from the germline V gene. The CDR3 contains 13 residues. V was pared by 4 bases and J by 0 bases, with 6 bases between. This CDR3 reads CASSSDMNTEAFF. In DNA form, the CDR3 reads TGTGCCAGCAGCTCAGATATGAACACTGAAGCTTTCTTT. The entire variable domain, with the rest obtained from reference TRBV7-3 and TRBJ1-1, is as follows: GAGVSQTPSNKVTEKGKYVELRCDPISGHTALYWYRQSLGQGPEFLIYFQGTGAADDSGLPNDRFFAVRPEGSVSTLKIQRTERGDSAVYLCASSSDMNTEAFFGQGTRLTVV.

J is TRBJ2-1 and V is TRBV9; TRBD2 agrees at 10 bases. Germline trimming cut 4 bases from V and 10 bases from J; bases unmatched to any gene: 11. CDR1 is SGDLS, CDR2 YYNGEE, per germline. This CDR3 region has 15 residues. CDR3 sequence: CASSPSLAGEREQFF. The CDR3 coding sequence is TGTGCCAGCAGCCCCAGCCTAGCGGGGGAAAGGGAGCAGTTCTTC. The entire variable domain, with the rest obtained from reference TRBV9 and TRBJ2-1, is as follows: DSGVTQTPKHLITATGQRVTLRCSPRSGDLSVYWYQQSLDQGLQFLIQYYNGEERAKGNILERFSAQQFPDLHSELNLSSLELGDSALYFCASSPSLAGEREQFFGPGTRLTVL.

This clone appeared once. J is TRBJ2-5 and V is TRBV5-1; TRBD1 aligns across 10 bases. CDR1 SGHRS and CDR2 YFSETQ come from the germline V gene. The CDR3 covers 16 residues. Trimming cost V 3 bases and J 4 bases; bases outside gene matches: 9. As DNA, the CDR3 is TGCGCCAGCAGCTCGGCGGACAGGGGGAATTCAGAGACCCAGTACTTC. This gives the protein CASSSADRGNSETQYF.

This chain uses TRBV19 with TRBJ2-2; 7 bases align to TRBD2. The CDR3 runs 18 residues. Germline trimming cut 1 base from V and 4 bases from J; bases unmatched to any gene: 12. Per germline, CDR1 LNHDA and CDR2 SQIVND (reference sequence). The chain's CDR3 is CASSIGSLAAFGTGELFF. For the CDR3, the DNA is TGTGCCAGTAGTATAGGCAGTCTAGCGGCCTTCGGCACCGGGGAGCTGTTTTTT.

The CDR3 is CASSPMGAYEKLFF. The CDR3 DNA is TGTGCCAGCTCACCAATGGGGGCTTATGAAAAACTGTTTTTT. The rearrangement joins TRBV18 to TRBJ1-4, with D possibly being TRBD1 (6 bases). The CDR3 is 14 amino acids. Trimming pared 2 bases from V and 6 bases from J, leaving 10 bases between. In germline, CDR1 is KGHSH, CDR2 LQKENI. Supplemented by reference TRBV18 and TRBJ1-4, the full variable domain reads NAGVMQNPRHLVRRRGQEARLRCSPMKGHSHVYWYRQLPEEGLKFMVYLQKENIIDESGMPKERFSAEFPKEGPSILRIQQVVRGDSAAYFCASSPMGAYEKLFFGSGTQLSVL.

The chain carries TRBV19 and TRBJ2-6; no clear D. The CDR3 totals 16 residues. V was cut by 3 bases and J by 2 bases, with 11 bases left in between. Germline V gene sequence: CDR1 LNHDA, CDR2 SQIVND (reference sequence). CDR3: CASSISSRAGANVLTF. CDR3 coding DNA: TGTGCCAGTAGTATCTCCTCCCGGGCTGGGGCCAACGTCCTGACTTTC.

V gene TRBV5-6 combines with J gene TRBJ1-1; D uncertain. V was trimmed by 6 bases and J by 1 base, leaving 22 bases between them. Per germline, CDR1 SGHDT and CDR2 YYEEEE. The CDR3 is 17 amino acids. The CDR3 nucleotides are TGTGCCAGCATCCCCTGGTTTGGAGGTCGGGAGAACACTGAAGCTTTCTTT. Translation gives CASIPWFGGRENTEAFF.

The gene calls are TRBV10-1 and TRBJ2-5; the D is unclear. In germline, CDR1 is WNHNN, CDR2 SYGVQD (reference sequence). This CDR3 has 12 amino acids. V was trimmed by 10 bases and J by 4 bases, leaving 13 bases between them. This CDR3 is CANNRRGETQYF. The CDR3 region has the DNA TGCGCCAACAACAGACGTGGAGAGACCCAGTACTTC.

The genes are TRBV4-3 and TRBJ1-5, with 8 bases matching TRBD1. The CDR3 has 15 residues. Trimming at V came to 0 bases and at J to 3 bases, leaving 1 base not matched to a gene. Germline-derived CDR1 and CDR2 are LGHNA and YSLEER. The CDR3, as DNA: TGCGCCAGCAGCCAAGAGACAGGGGACAATCAGCCCCAGCATTTT. Amino acid sequence: CASSQETGDNQPQHF.

The rearrangement joins TRBV6-5 to TRBJ2-1, with 9 nucleotides matching TRBD2. The CDR3 length is 14 residues. V was pared by 6 bases and J by 8 bases, with 8 bases of the junction left unmatched. The germline gives CDR1 MNHEY, CDR2 SVGAGI. CDR3 protein: CASRAGTSTHEQFF. The CDR3, as DNA: TGTGCCAGCAGAGCCGGGACTAGCACCCATGAGCAGTTCTTC.

The V call is TRBV3-1 (or the pseudogene TRBV3-2), the J call TRBJ1-1, with TRBD1 as a possible D gene (6 bases). Trimming took 4 bases from V and 3 from J, leaving 9 bases between them. The CDR3 runs 13 residues. Germline values: CDR1 LGHDT, CDR2 YNNKEL (reference sequence). CDR3 residues: CASSLQGDTEAFF. DNA of the CDR3: TGTGCCAGCAGCCTACAGGGAGACACTGAAGCTTTCTTT.

This clone occurred once. The rearrangement links TRBV3-1 (or the pseudogene TRBV3-2) to TRBJ1-5, with no clear D. Germline CDR1 reads LGHDT; CDR2 reads YNNKEL (reference sequence). This CDR3 is built from 15 residues. Trimming shortened V by 0 bases and J by 3 bases, and 9 bases separated the two germline ends. The CDR3 here is CASSQDPSHNQPQHF. The CDR3, as DNA: TGTGCCAGCAGCCAAGACCCGAGTCACAATCAGCCCCAGCATTTT.

The J gene is TRBJ1-5, the V gene TRBV3-1 (or the pseudogene TRBV3-2), with 7 positions matching TRBD1. CDR1 is LGHDT and CDR2 is YNNKEL in the germline V gene (reference sequence). The ends lost 2 bases at V and 4 bases at J; junction bases unmatched: 8. This CDR3 has 16 amino acids. CDR3 nucleotides: TGTGCCAGCAGCCAACAACAGGGGTTGGGGAATCAGCCCCAGCATTTT. It encodes CASSQQQGLGNQPQHF.

The table lists this clone with a few counts. The genes are TRBV28 and TRBJ2-1; 8 nucleotides match TRBD2. V shed 7 bases, J shed 7 bases, and the junction held 18 bases outside the gene matches. Germline V gene lookup returns CDR1 MDHEN and CDR2 SYDVKM. There are 17 residues in the CDR3. The chain's CDR3 is CASIPNPGRASGNEQFF. The CDR3, as DNA: TGTGCCAGCATTCCGAACCCCGGGAGGGCCTCAGGGAATGAGCAGTTCTTC.

This sequence joins TRBV12-3 or TRBV12-4 and TRBJ1-2, with 7 bases aligning to TRBD1. This CDR3 contains 13 residues. V dropped 5 bases and J dropped 7; count of bases not matched to a gene: 7. The CDR3 sequence: CASSTGQPLGYTF. The DNA for the CDR3 is TGTGCCAGCAGTACGGGACAGCCGCTTGGCTACACCTTC.

The chain joins TRBV10-3 to TRBJ1-5; 7 bases fit TRBD1. CDR3 length: 14 amino acids. CDR1 ENHRY and CDR2 SYGVKD come from the germline V gene. The V segment lost 6 bases and the J segment 6 bases; nucleotides outside the gene matches: 8. In DNA form, the CDR3 reads TGTGCCATCAGGGGGCAGGGGGGTACTCAGCCCCAGCATTTT. It yields the protein CAIRGQGGTQPQHF.

The rearrangement joins TRBV5-1 to TRBJ1-1, with D possibly being TRBD1 (6 bases). The CDR3 consists of 15 residues. V was shortened by 3 bases and J by 1 base, with 13 bases between the two germline ends. Germline loops: CDR1 SGHRS, CDR2 YFSETQ. The CDR3 DNA sequence: TGCGCCAGCAGCTCAGACAGGACTTGGAACACTGAAGCTTTCTTT. It yields the protein CASSSDRTWNTEAFF.

The V gene is TRBV7-9, the J gene TRBJ2-2, with TRBD1 as a possible D gene (6 bases). Trimming removed 5 bases at V and 7 bases at J, with 26 bases between. There are 18 residues in the CDR3. The germline V gene encodes CDR1 SEHNR and CDR2 FQNEAQ (reference sequence). CDR3 DNA: TGTGCCAGCAGCCCAGCCCGAACAGGGAACTCCGAAAGCGGGGAGCTGTTTTTT. Its translation: CASSPARTGNSESGELFF.

In this sample, this clone turned up once. The J gene is TRBJ1-6, the V gene TRBV28, with D perhaps matching TRBD1 (5 bases). The V gene's germline CDR1 is MDHEN and CDR2 SYDVKM. Trimming removed 5 bases from V and 6 bases from J, with 23 bases in between. This CDR3 is built from 18 residues. The CDR3 DNA reads as TGTGCCAGCAGTCTGTCCTACAGGCTAGTCCTCTCTAATTCACCCCTCCACTTT. Its translation is CASSLSYRLVLSNSPLHF.